This paragraph covers one T cell receptor (beta chain) sequence. Its antigen is not known. This record comes from a study of T cells in localized non-small cell lung cancer. Study-level findings and limits: The appearance of a median approximately 60 of the top 100 tumor clones was seen in adjacent lung. The study sequenced only one region of the tumor. As a result, intratumor heterogeneity could not be excluded and remains possible. In uninvolved adjacent lung, T cell clonality reached its highest value, exceeding tumor. Longer overall survival associated with higher blood T cell density; shorter survival with higher adjacent-lung clonality.

In germline, CDR1 is MDHEN, CDR2 SYDVKM. V was pared by 6 bases and J by 2 bases, with 11 bases between. CDR3 length equals 14 residues. Produced via immunoSEQ multiplex PCR; TCRdb's table is partial and in-frame only. This table has roughly 36,000 clones, about four fifths appearing once. Material: PBMCs, obtained before any cancer treatment. The V gene is TRBV28, the J gene TRBJ1-5, with TRBD1 as a possible D gene (6 bases). This TCR was recovered from a woman aged 35-75 years with stage II squamous cell lung carcinoma. The CDR3 sequence is CASSHRQGNQPQHF. The DNA of the CDR3 is TGTGCCAGCAGCCATCGACAGGGCAATCAGCCCCAGCATTTT.